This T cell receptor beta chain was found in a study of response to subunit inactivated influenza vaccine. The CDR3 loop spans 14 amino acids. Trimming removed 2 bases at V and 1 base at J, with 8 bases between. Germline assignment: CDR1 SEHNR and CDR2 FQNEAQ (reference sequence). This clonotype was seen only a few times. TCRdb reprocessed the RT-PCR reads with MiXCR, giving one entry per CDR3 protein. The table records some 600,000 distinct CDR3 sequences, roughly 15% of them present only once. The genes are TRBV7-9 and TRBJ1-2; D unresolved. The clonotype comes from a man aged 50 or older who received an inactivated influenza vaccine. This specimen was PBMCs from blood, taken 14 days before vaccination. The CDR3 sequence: CASSLPDFNYGYTF. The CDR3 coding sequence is TGTGCCAGCAGCTTACCGGACTTTAACTATGGCTACACCTTC.